One and the same sample provided the 27 T cell receptor beta chains below, sequenced in a study of Graves' ophthalmopathy and Graves' hyperthyroidism. The authors amplified TCR beta CDR3 regions, and they did so from RNA transcripts for repertoire sequencing. First-round RT-PCR employed HTBI primers, with a second-round multiplex PCR after it. TCRdb recomputed calls from the multiplex PCR reads with MiXCR, one row per CDR3 protein. Found here are hundreds of thousands of distinct CDR3 sequences, 20% to 25% of them singletons; the top ten hold approximately 6.9%. The sample taken for sequencing was peripheral blood. These receptor sequences come from a woman between 18 and 29 years old with stable Graves' hyperthyroidism. Some clones in this sample may be carry-over from other donors' samples.

This clonotype was detected ten times or more. This chain links TRBV2 with TRBJ2-7; 7 positions agree with TRBD2. This CDR3 is built from 16 residues. V lost 2 bases and J lost 3; bases outside the gene matches: 10. Germline V gives CDR1 SNHLY, CDR2 FYNNEI. The CDR3 nucleotides are TGTGCCAGCAGTGAAAGTAGGTCTAGCGGATACTACGAGCAGTACTTC. It is translated as CASSESRSSGYYEQYF.

V is TRBV7-2 and J is TRBJ2-7, with TRBD1 matching over 8 bases. Looked up from germline, CDR1 is SGHTA and CDR2 is FQGNSA. The CDR3 loop spans 15 amino acids. The trim removed 3 bases at V and 2 bases at J, leaving 6 bases unmatched. As DNA, the CDR3 is TGTGCCAGCAGCTTGGACAGGGCGTTAACCTACGAGCAGTACTTC. Amino acid sequence: CASSLDRALTYEQYF.

The chain employs TRBV12-3 or TRBV12-4 and TRBJ1-2; D ambiguous. This CDR3 spans 13 amino acids. Deletions cut 5 bases from V and 5 bases from J, with 12 bases between. The CDR3 is CASSPTSPYGYTF. DNA for the CDR3: TGTGCCAGCAGTCCGACCTCTCCTTATGGCTACACCTTC.

The V call is TRBV2, the J call TRBJ1-5; D gene unclear. From germline, CDR1 is SNHLY and CDR2 FYNNEI. The CDR3 loop spans 16 amino acids. The germline V and J ends were trimmed by 5 bases and 3 bases, with 17 bases remaining between them. CDR3 DNA sequence: TGTGCCAGCAGTTTACGGCAGGAAAAAATCAATCAGCCCCAGCATTTT. Its protein product is CASSLRQEKINQPQHF. Drawing the rest from reference TRBV2 and TRBJ1-5, the complete variable domain is EPEVTQTPSHQVTQMGQEVILRCVPISNHLYFYWYRQILGQKVEFLVSFYNNEISEKSEIFDDQFSVERPDGSNFTLKIRSTKLEDSAMYFCASSLRQEKINQPQHFGDGTRLSIL.

This clonotype was recorded at least ten times. The chain recombines TRBV24-1 with TRBJ2-7; tentatively, D is TRBD1 (6 bases). The V gene lost 7 bases and the J gene lost 0 bases, with 12 bases spanning the gap. Germline V gene lookup returns CDR1 KGHDR and CDR2 SFDVKD. The CDR3 loop spans 14 amino acids. CDR3 sequence reads: CATSQDRFSYEQYF. The CDR3 coding sequence is TGTGCCACCAGCCAAGACAGGTTCTCCTACGAGCAGTACTTC.

J is TRBJ2-7 and V is TRBV6-5; the match to TRBD2 covers 7 bases. Unmatched junction bases numbered 11, after V lost 4 bases and J lost 5 bases. Germline lookup yields CDR1 MNHEY and CDR2 SVGAGI. The CDR3 has 15 residues. CDR3 bases: TGTGCCAGCAGTTTGGCAACGGGGGGTCAGGACGAGCAGTACTTC. Amino acids: CASSLATGGQDEQYF.

The chain links TRBV3-1 to TRBJ1-2; D is unresolved. The CDR3 contains 13 residues. Trimming pared 3 bases from V and 1 base from J, leaving 6 bases between. Per germline, CDR1 LGHDT and CDR2 YNNKEL (reference sequence). CDR3 amino acids: CASSQSVNYGYTF. CDR3 nucleotides: TGTGCCAGCAGCCAGTCAGTTAACTATGGCTACACCTTC.

The sample holds many counts of this clonotype. The genes are TRBV7-2 and TRBJ2-7; 7 bases map to TRBD1. This CDR3 contains 15 residues. With V trimmed by 5 bases and J by 5 bases, 12 bases remained unmatched. Per the germline V gene, CDR1 is SGHTA and CDR2 is FQGNSA. CDR3: CASSPRQGIGDEQYF. CDR3 nucleotides: TGTGCCAGCAGCCCCAGACAGGGTATAGGCGACGAGCAGTACTTC. The whole variable domain, filled in from reference TRBV7-2 and TRBJ2-7, reads GAGVSQSPSNKVTEKGKDVELRCDPISGHTALYWYRQSLGQGLEFLIYFQGNSAPDKSGLPSDRFSAERTGGSVSTLTIQRTQQEDSAVYLCASSPRQGIGDEQYFGPGTRLTVT.

This clonotype was observed a handful of times. The rearrangement uses TRBV4-1 and TRBJ1-1; D might be TRBD1 (5 bases). The CDR3 has 15 residues. Deletions cut 1 base from V and 2 bases from J, with 11 bases between. Germline V gives CDR1 MGHRA, CDR2 YSYEKL. CDR3 in DNA: TGCGCCAGCAGCCAAGTCCCCAGGACAAACACTGAAGCTTTCTTT. This gives the protein CASSQVPRTNTEAFF.

This clonotype was counted only a few times. The V call is TRBV5-1, the J call TRBJ2-7; 8 bases align to TRBD1. The CDR3 contains 15 residues. V lost 0 bases, J lost 6 bases, and 8 bases stayed unmatched. The germline CDR1 and CDR2 sequences are SGHRS and YFSETQ. The CDR3 DNA is TGCGCCAGCAGCTTGGGGGACAGGATTTCCCTCGAGCAGTACTTC. It translates to CASSLGDRISLEQYF.

This clonotype showed up many times. V and J are TRBV20-1 and TRBJ1-1; TRBD1 aligns across 7 bases. Germline CDR1 DFQATT, CDR2 SNEGSKA (reference sequence). Germline trimming cut 5 bases from V and 3 bases from J; bases unmatched to any gene: 9. CDR3 length: 14 residues. CDR3: CSARRQGGYTEAFF. CDR3 DNA: TGCAGTGCTCGAAGACAGGGAGGGTACACTGAAGCTTTCTTT.

This clonotype occurred many times. The chain uses TRBV20-1 and TRBJ1-1; TRBD1 matches 7 bases. Germline values: CDR1 DFQATT, CDR2 SNEGSKA (reference sequence). The CDR3 has 11 amino acids. With 6 bases clipped from V and 4 bases from J, the junction kept 2 bases outside the gene matches. CDR3: CSAGGPTEAFF. The DNA of the CDR3 is TGCAGTGCAGGGGGCCCCACTGAAGCTTTCTTT.

This clonotype has ten or more counts. The J gene is TRBJ2-5, the V gene TRBV12-5; D is perhaps TRBD1 or TRBD2 (5 bases each). Per the germline V gene, CDR1 is LGHNT and CDR2 is FRNRAP. Trimming took 6 bases from V and 5 from J, leaving 16 bases between them. This CDR3 is built from 14 residues. CDR3 amino acids: CASGVGTSGETQYF. CDR3 nucleotides: TGTGCTAGTGGGGTCGGGACGTCAGGCGAGACCCAGTACTTC.

There are many counts of this clonotype. Here the CDR3 omits its conserved ending phenylalanine or tryptophan, so a read error is the likely source. The V and J genes are TRBV6-2 or TRBV6-3 and TRBJ2-7; weak D call: TRBD1 (6 bases). CDR1 is MNHEY, CDR2 SVGEGT, per germline. The V gene lost 2 bases and the J gene lost 3 bases, with 14 bases spanning the gap. The CDR3 is 15 amino acids. The CDR3 DNA is TGTGCCAGCAGTTACCCACCGGACAGACTCTACGAGCAGTACCTC. Its translation: CASSYPPDRLYEQYL.

This clonotype was observed at least ten times. The chain combines TRBV7-2 with TRBJ1-3; the D is unclear. This CDR3 spans 16 amino acids. The V end lost 2 bases, the J end lost 1 base, and 12 bases lay between the germline ends. Germline V gives CDR1 SGHTA, CDR2 FQGNSA. The CDR3, as DNA: TGTGCCAGCAGCTTATCGGCTGCCGGGTCTGGAAACACCATATATTTT. It codes for CASSLSAAGSGNTIYF.

The sample holds many counts of this clonotype. The V and J genes are TRBV30 and TRBJ1-1, with no clear D. V lost 4 bases, J lost 5 bases, and 14 bases lay in between. The CDR3 is 13 amino acids. The germline gives CDR1 GTSNPN, CDR2 SVGIG (reference sequence). This CDR3 reads CAWTELRWTEAFF. The CDR3 region has the DNA TGTGCCTGGACCGAGCTCCGCTGGACTGAAGCTTTCTTT.

The chain couples TRBV5-1 to TRBJ1-2; 9 bases map to TRBD1. The CDR3 consists of 17 residues. From germline, CDR1 is SGHRS and CDR2 YFSETQ. The trim removed 5 bases at V and 0 bases at J, leaving 11 bases unmatched. The CDR3 spells CASRPGQGPDPNYGYTF. The CDR3 region has the DNA TGCGCCAGCAGACCGGGACAGGGACCAGATCCTAACTATGGCTACACCTTC.

J is TRBJ1-2 and V is TRBV12-3 or TRBV12-4; D perhaps matches TRBD1 (5 bases). This CDR3 comprises 15 residues. The V end was cut by 6 bases, the J end by 0 bases, with 14 bases between. The CDR3 here is CASSSGTTSNYGYTF. The CDR3 DNA reads TGTGCCAGCAGCTCCGGGACCACTTCTAACTATGGCTACACCTTC.

The chain joins TRBV29-1 to TRBJ2-7, with 7 bases identical to TRBD2. Trimming cost V 7 bases and J 0 bases; bases outside gene matches: 9. Per germline, CDR1 SQVTM and CDR2 ANQGSEA. The CDR3 loop spans 14 amino acids. The CDR3 coding sequence is TGCAGCGCCTCCCATGGGGGGGGCTCCTACGAGCAGTACTTC. Encoded protein: CSASHGGGSYEQYF.

This clonotype appeared many times. The chain recombines TRBV28 with TRBJ2-5; 8 bases are a match to TRBD1. V gave up 0 bases and J gave up 5 bases; unmatched junction bases: 5. The germline V gene has CDR1 MDHEN and CDR2 SYDVKM. The CDR3 has 15 amino acids. The CDR3 reads CASSLWGQVAETQYF. The CDR3 nucleotides read TGTGCCAGCAGTTTATGGGGACAGGTAGCTGAGACCCAGTACTTC. The variable domain in full, completed from reference TRBV28 and TRBJ2-5, reads DVKVTQSSRYLVKRTGEKVFLECVQDMDHENMFWYRQDPGLGLRLIYFSYDVKMKEKGDIPEGYSVSREKKERFSLILESASTNQTSMYLCASSLWGQVAETQYFGPGTRLLVL.

This clonotype was counted at least ten times. The rearrangement uses TRBV11-2 and TRBJ2-5; unclear D gene. Trimming took off 0 bases at V and 1 base at J, with 9 bases between the two ends. CDR3 length: 15 residues. Per the germline V gene, CDR1 is SGHAT and CDR2 is FQNNGV. CDR3 in DNA: TGTGCCAGCAGCTTAGAGGCAGTCCTCCAAGAGACCCAGTACTTC. This gives the protein CASSLEAVLQETQYF.

This sequence joins TRBV12-3 or TRBV12-4 and TRBJ1-5; maybe TRBD1 (5 bases). CDR3 size: 14 residues. V gave up 8 bases and J gave up 0 bases, with 11 bases separating them. The CDR3 loop reads CASGSTVSNQPQHF. In DNA, the CDR3 is TGTGCCAGCGGATCGACAGTTAGCAATCAGCCCCAGCATTTT.

This clonotype has ten or more counts. The chain recombines TRBV6-1 with TRBJ1-5; possible D gene TRBD1, 6 bases. V was trimmed by 7 bases and J by 1 base, leaving 11 bases between them. Looked up from germline, CDR1 is MNHNS and CDR2 is SASEGT. The CDR3 has 14 residues. CDR3 sequence (DNA): TGTGCCAGCAATGGGGGGGCAAGCAATCAGCCCCAGCATTTT. Translation gives CASNGGASNQPQHF.

This clonotype was counted a single time. The chain uses TRBV6-1 and TRBJ1-2; D perhaps matches TRBD1 (6 bases). Germline V lookup: CDR1 MNHNS, CDR2 SASEGT. The CDR3 is made up of 15 amino acids. The V and J ends lost 7 bases and 3 bases respectively, with 18 bases between them. The CDR3 loop is CASKVRDTEHYGYTF. The CDR3 coding sequence is TGTGCCAGCAAGGTCCGGGACACCGAACACTATGGCTACACCTTC.

This chain links TRBV5-1 with TRBJ2-5; no reliable D call. CDR1 SGHRS and CDR2 YFSETQ come from the germline V gene. This CDR3 spans 15 amino acids. Trimming removed 4 bases from V and 1 base from J, with 14 bases in between. Here the CDR3 reads CASSLSPLFQETQYF. CDR3 sequence (DNA): TGCGCCAGCAGCCTCTCTCCACTTTTCCAAGAGACCCAGTACTTC.

The rearrangement uses TRBV28 and TRBJ1-1, with 8 bases lining up with TRBD1. The length of the CDR3 is 15 residues. The V segment lost 6 bases and the J segment 5 bases; nucleotides outside the gene matches: 11. Germline loops: CDR1 MDHEN, CDR2 SYDVKM. As DNA, the CDR3 is TGTGCCAGCAGGACAGACAGGGGTGGAAGTACTGAAGCTTTCTTT. It translates to CASRTDRGGSTEAFF.

This clonotype was counted ten times or more. The chain combines TRBV30 with TRBJ1-2, with D perhaps matching TRBD1 (5 bases). CDR1 is GTSNPN, CDR2 SVGIG, per germline (reference sequence). This CDR3 contains 10 residues. V dropped 5 bases and J dropped 8 bases, with 9 bases sitting between them. The CDR3 reads CAWDRGGYTF. The CDR3 nucleotides read TGTGCCTGGGACAGAGGGGGCTACACCTTC.